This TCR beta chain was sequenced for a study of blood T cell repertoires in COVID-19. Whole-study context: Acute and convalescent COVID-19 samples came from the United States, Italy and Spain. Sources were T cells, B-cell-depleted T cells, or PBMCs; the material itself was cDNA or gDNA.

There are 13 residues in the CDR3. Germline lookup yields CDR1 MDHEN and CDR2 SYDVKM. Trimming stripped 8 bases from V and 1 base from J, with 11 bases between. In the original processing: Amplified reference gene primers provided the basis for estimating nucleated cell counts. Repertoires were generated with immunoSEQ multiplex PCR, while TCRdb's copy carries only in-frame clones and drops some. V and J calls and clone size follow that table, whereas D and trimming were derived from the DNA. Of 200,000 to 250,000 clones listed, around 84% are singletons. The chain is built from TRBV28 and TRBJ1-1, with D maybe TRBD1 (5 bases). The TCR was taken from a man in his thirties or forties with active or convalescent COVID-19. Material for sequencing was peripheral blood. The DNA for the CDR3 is TGTGCCAGCTGGCCAGGGCCGAACACTGAAGCTTTCTTT. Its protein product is CASWPGPNTEAFF.